This T cell receptor beta chain originates from a study of PD-1 blockade in classical Hodgkin lymphoma. The overall study: The nivolumab dose that patients received was 3 mg/kg, given intravenously every 2 weeks. Findings and limits, study-wide: In newly diagnosed patients, baseline TCR diversity was reportedly below that of healthy donors. Diversity similar to that of newly diagnosed patients was seen at baseline in complete responders.

Sequenced by immunoSEQ multiplex PCR; TCRdb stores in-frame clones only, minus some. Of around 91,000 clones in the sample, about nine tenths are singletons; the top ten hold 22%. Trimming shortened V by 3 bases and J by 2 bases, and 14 bases separated the two germline ends. The CDR3 runs to 15 residues. The germline V gene encodes CDR1 MRHNA and CDR2 SNTAGT. As regards this clone: Its cognate antigen is unknown.

Every single patient, without exception, relapsed after autologous stem cell transplantation, and brentuximab vedotin exposure varied. V and J are TRBV6-4 and TRBJ2-7; a weak D match, TRBD2 (6 bases). This TCR derives from a human donor with classical Hodgkin lymphoma. The sample in question was peripheral blood mononuclear cells (PBMCs), obtained at baseline. Here the CDR3 DNA reads TGTGCCAGCAGTGAGAAGGTTAGCGGCCCCTACGAGCAGTACTTC. Translating gives CASSEKVSGPYEQYF.